A selection of T cell receptor beta chains follows, all from one sample in a study of breast tumors, draining lymph nodes, adjacent tissues. In TCRdb, the multiplex PCR reads were re-called with MiXCR into one record per CDR3 protein. The table lists under 25,000 distinct CDR3 sequences, roughly 43% of them singletons, with approximately 20% in the top ten. The specimen was breast tumor tissue. These receptors originate from a female donor with breast cancer. Some clones in this sample may be carry-over from other donors' samples. Each CDR3 is given with its conserved first and last residue. The D gene is left open where the match is weak. Some rows mark clone size as missing; the rest say once, few, many or name a class of expanded clone.

>TRBV7-9|TRBJ2-3|medium-sized|NA
TGTGCCAGCAGCTTAGGTTCGGCAGGGGAGCGGACAGATACGCAGTATTTT
CASSLGSAGERTDTQYF
>TRBV5-1|TRBJ1-4|few|TRBD1
TGCGCCAGCAGCTTGGCAGGGGGTTTTGAAAAACTGTTTTTT
CASSLAGGFEKLFF
>TRBV6-1|TRBJ1-6|medium-sized|NA
TGTGCCAGCAGTGAAGCGCGGAATTCACCCCTCCACTTT
CASSEARNSPLHF
>TRBV5-6|TRBJ2-4|many|TRBD1
TGTGCCAGCAGCCGCGGGCGTTGGGGACAGGGCTCCCTGGCCAAAAACATTCAGTACTTC
CASSRGRWGQGSLAKNIQYF
>TRBV19|TRBJ1-2|medium-sized|NA
TGTGCCAGCAGGGCCGACGAGAATAACTATGGCTACACCTTC
CASRADENNYGYTF
>TRBV15|TRBJ2-7|medium-sized|TRBD1
TGTGCCACCAGCTCATGGGACAGGGGCTCCTACGAGCAGTACTTC
CATSSWDRGSYEQYF
>TRBV6-5|TRBJ1-1|many|TRBD1
TGTGCCAGCACGAAACAGGGGGCCACTGAAGCTTTCTTT
CASTKQGATEAFF
>TRBV6-5|TRBJ1-2|many|NA
TGTGCCAGCAGTCCGGGGGTATGGGACTATGGCTACACCTTC
CASSPGVWDYGYTF
>TRBV27|TRBJ2-7|NA|NA
TGTGCCAGCAGTTCCTACGGCGATCAAGGGACATACGAGCAGTACTTC
CASSSYGDQGTYEQYF
>TRBV4-1|TRBJ2-1|NA|TRBD2
TGCGCCAGCAGCCCGGGGACTAGCGGGAGCGGCAATGAGCAGTTCTTC
CASSPGTSGSGNEQFF
>TRBV20-1|TRBJ2-5|NA|NA
TGCAGTGCTTCCCGGGGACCAAAGACGGGGACCCAGTACTTC
CSASRGPKTGTQYF
>TRBV7-2|TRBJ1-6|NA|NA
TGTGCCACCAAGGATTGGGGCGTTAATTCACCCCTCCACTTT
CATKDWGVNSPLHF
>TRBV7-2|TRBJ2-1|NA|NA
NA
CASSFYICSARVRGSGSDEQFF
>TRBV3-1|TRBJ2-7|many|TRBD2
TGTGCCAGCAGCCTCCTTAGCGGGAACGAGCAGTACTTC
CASSLLSGNEQYF
>TRBV9|TRBJ2-2|once|TRBD1
TGTGCCAGCAGCGTACCTGACGGGGACAGTTACACCGGGGAGCTGTTTTTT
CASSVPDGDSYTGELFF
>TRBV24-1|TRBJ1-5|many|NA
TGTGCCACCTCGGGACGGAATAGCAATCAGCCCCAGCATTTT
CATSGRNSNQPQHF
>TRBV7-9|TRBJ1-2|NA|NA
TGTGCCAGCAGCCCTTCGGGTGATTACGGCTACACCTTC
CASSPSGDYGYTF
>TRBV7-6|TRBJ2-2|NA|NA
TGTGCCAGCAGAGACAGAAACACCGGGGAGCTGTTTTTT
CASRDRNTGELFF
>TRBV16|TRBJ1-1|NA|TRBD1
TGTGCCAGCAGCCCACCGGGACAGGGGCTGTTTAGGACTGAAGCTTTCTTT
CASSPPGQGLFRTEAFF
>TRBV4-1|TRBJ2-5|NA|NA
TGCGCCAGCAGCCAAGGATTTGGGGCGAGGGAGGCCCAGTACTTC
CASSQGFGAREAQYF
>TRBV6-1|TRBJ2-7|many|NA
TGTGCCAGCAGTTCAGGAGGATTTAGGACAGTCGAGCAGTACTTC
CASSSGGFRTVEQYF
>TRBV4-3|TRBJ1-2|NA|NA
TGCGCCAGCAGCCAAGCTGAGGGCGCCTACTATGGCTACACCTTC
CASSQAEGAYYGYTF
>TRBV19|TRBJ1-5|many|NA
TGTGCCAGTAGTCTCGACAGGATCAATCAGCCCCAGCATTTT
CASSLDRINQPQHF
>TRBV5-1|TRBJ2-7|many|NA
TGCGCCAGCAGCCCCCCGGGGTTTAGCTACGAGCAGTACTTC
CASSPPGFSYEQYF
>TRBV7-6|TRBJ2-1|NA|NA
TGTGCCAGCAGCCCGCGGAGGGACAATGAGCAGTTCTTC
CASSPRRDNEQFF
>TRBV20-1|TRBJ2-1|NA|NA
TGCAGTGCAAACGCAGGCAATGAGCAGTTCTTC
CSANAGNEQFF
>TRBV7-9|TRBJ2-3|NA|NA
TGTGCCAGCAGCATGGACAGAGGCAAGAACAGGGATACGCAGTATTTT
CASSMDRGKNRDTQYF
>TRBV20-1|TRBJ2-1|NA|TRBD2
TGCAGTGTCGGGGCTAGCGGGACTCGCACCTACAATGAGCAGTTCTTT
CSVGASGTRTYNEQFF
>TRBV6-1|TRBJ2-6|NA|TRBD1
TGTGCCGGCGGGACAGGGGGTTCGGGGGCCAACGTCCTGACTTTC
CAGGTGGSGANVLTF
>TRBV7-2|TRBJ2-3|many|NA
TGTGCCAGCAGTCAACAGGGCCTACTGGATACGCAGTATTTT
CASSQQGLLDTQYF
>TRBV7-8|TRBJ2-3|NA|TRBD2
TGTGCCAGCAGCTTAGCCGAGACTAGCGTTGCAGATACGCAGTATTTT
CASSLAETSVADTQYF
>TRBV20-1|TRBJ2-1|many|TRBD2
TGCAGTGCTCCCGGGACTAGCGGGAGGGATGAGCAGTTCTTC
CSAPGTSGRDEQFF
>TRBV10-3|TRBJ1-6|once|NA
TGTGCCATCAGTGAGTCAAATGTTGATTCACCCCTCCACTTT
CAISESNVDSPLHF
>TRBV20-1|TRBJ2-6|NA|TRBD1
TGCAGTGCCCGGACAGGGCGCAGCTCTGGGGCCAACGTCCTGACTTTC
CSARTGRSSGANVLTF
>TRBV7-9|TRBJ2-1|many|NA
TGTGCCAGCAGCTTAGCGGACATAGACAATGAGCAGTTCTTC
CASSLADIDNEQFF
>TRBV7-3|TRBJ2-7|once|TRBD1
TGTGCCAGCAGCCTCGGGACAGGGGGCTGGTACGAGCAGTACTTC
CASSLGTGGWYEQYF
>TRBV11-3|TRBJ1-3|once|NA
TGTGCCAGCAGCGGGACATTTGGAAACACCATATATTTT
CASSGTFGNTIYF